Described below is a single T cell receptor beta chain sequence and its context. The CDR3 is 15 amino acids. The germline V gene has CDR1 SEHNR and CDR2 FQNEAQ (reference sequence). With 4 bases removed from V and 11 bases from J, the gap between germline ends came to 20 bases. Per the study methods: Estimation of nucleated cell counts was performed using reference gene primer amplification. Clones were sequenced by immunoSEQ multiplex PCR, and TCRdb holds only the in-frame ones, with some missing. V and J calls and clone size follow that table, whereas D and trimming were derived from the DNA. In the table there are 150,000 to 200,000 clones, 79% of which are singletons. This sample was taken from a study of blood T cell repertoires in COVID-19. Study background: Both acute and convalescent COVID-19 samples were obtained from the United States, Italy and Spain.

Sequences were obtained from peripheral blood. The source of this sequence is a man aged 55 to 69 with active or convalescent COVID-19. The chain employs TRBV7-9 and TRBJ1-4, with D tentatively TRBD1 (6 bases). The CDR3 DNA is TGTGCCAGCAGCTACGGGGGGGCCCGGGACTATAAACTGTTTTTT. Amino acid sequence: CASSYGGARDYKLFF.